The clone carrying this T cell receptor (beta chain) was detected only once. The data were taken from a study of CD8+ T cells in alopecia areata. Treatment meaning: oral pan-JAK inhibitor, 5-10 mg twice daily. The CDR3 contains 15 residues. Per germline, CDR1 SGHTA and CDR2 FQGNSA. V gave up 1 base and J gave up 4 bases, with 13 bases separating them. RNA extraction was followed by reverse transcription into cDNA, which acted as the sequencing template. The protocol was immunoSEQ multiplex PCR, while the TCRdb copy is restricted to in-frame clones and leaves out a portion. The sample lists around 200,000 clones, over 60% seen once, with around 4% in the top ten.

This receptor was obtained from a human donor with alopecia areata. The V and J genes are TRBV7-2 and TRBJ1-2; D gene unclear. Sequences were derived from CD4+ T cells sorted from blood, sampled at week 4, from a patient treated with tofacitinib. The CDR3 bases are TGTGCCAGCAGCTTAGAGTGGGTTTCTGTCTATGGCTACACCTTC. Protein sequence: CASSLEWVSVYGYTF.